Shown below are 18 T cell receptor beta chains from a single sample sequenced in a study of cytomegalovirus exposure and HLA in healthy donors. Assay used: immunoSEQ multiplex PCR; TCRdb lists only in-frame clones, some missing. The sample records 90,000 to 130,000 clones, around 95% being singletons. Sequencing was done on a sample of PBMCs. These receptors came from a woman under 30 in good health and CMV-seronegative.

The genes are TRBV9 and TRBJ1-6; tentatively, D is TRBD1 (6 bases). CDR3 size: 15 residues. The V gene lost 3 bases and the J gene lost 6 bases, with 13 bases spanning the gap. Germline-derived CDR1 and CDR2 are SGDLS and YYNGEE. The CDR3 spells CASSAAQGFNSPLHF. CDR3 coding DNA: TGTGCCAGCAGCGCAGCACAGGGATTTAATTCACCCCTCCACTTT.

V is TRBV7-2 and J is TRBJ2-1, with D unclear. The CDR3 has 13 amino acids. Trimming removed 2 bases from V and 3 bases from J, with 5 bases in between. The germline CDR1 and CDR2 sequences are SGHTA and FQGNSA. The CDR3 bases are TGTGCCAGCAGCTTAATCAGCTACAATGAGCAGTTCTTC. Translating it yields CASSLISYNEQFF. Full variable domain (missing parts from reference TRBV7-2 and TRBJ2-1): GAGVSQSPSNKVTEKGKDVELRCDPISGHTALYWYRQSLGQGLEFLIYFQGNSAPDKSGLPSDRFSAERTGGSVSTLTIQRTQQEDSAVYLCASSLISYNEQFFGPGTRLTVL.

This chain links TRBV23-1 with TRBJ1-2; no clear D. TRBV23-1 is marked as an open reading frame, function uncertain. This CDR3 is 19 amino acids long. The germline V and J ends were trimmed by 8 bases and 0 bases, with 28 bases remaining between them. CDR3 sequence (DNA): TGCGCCAGCCGCATCCCTTCGCTAGCAGGCAGGCCGTCTAACTATGGCTACACCTTC. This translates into CASRIPSLAGRPSNYGYTF.

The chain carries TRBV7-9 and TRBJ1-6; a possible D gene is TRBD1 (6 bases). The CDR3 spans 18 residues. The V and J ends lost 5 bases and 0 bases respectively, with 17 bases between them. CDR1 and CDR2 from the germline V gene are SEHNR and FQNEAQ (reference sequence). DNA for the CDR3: TGTGCCAGCAGCCTACCATCCACACAGGGCTCCTATAATTCACCCCTCCACTTT. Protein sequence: CASSLPSTQGSYNSPLHF.

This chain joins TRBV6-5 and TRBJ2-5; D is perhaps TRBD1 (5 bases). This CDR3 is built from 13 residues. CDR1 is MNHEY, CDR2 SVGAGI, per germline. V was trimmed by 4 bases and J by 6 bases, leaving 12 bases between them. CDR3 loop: CASSSQGSQTQYF. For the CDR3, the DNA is TGTGCCAGCAGTTCGCAGGGTAGCCAGACCCAGTACTTC.

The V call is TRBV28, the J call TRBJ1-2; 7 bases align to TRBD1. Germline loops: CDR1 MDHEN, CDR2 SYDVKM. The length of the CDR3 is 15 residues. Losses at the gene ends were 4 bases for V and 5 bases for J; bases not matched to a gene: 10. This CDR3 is CASSSQGERLYGYTF. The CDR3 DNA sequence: TGTGCCAGCAGTTCTCAGGGGGAGCGCTTGTATGGCTACACCTTC.

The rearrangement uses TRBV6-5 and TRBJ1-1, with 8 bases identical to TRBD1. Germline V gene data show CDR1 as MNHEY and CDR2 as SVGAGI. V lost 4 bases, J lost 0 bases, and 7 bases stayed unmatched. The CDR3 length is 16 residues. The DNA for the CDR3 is TGTGCCAGCAGTTTAACAGGGGGGTATCTGAACACTGAAGCTTTCTTT. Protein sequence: CASSLTGGYLNTEAFF.

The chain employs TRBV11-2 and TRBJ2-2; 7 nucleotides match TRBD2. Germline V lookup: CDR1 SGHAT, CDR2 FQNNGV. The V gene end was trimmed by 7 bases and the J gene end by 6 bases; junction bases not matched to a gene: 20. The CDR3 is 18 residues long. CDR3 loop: CASNFNPTRRGIPGELFF. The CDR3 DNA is TGTGCCAGCAACTTCAACCCCACGAGGCGGGGGATTCCCGGGGAGCTGTTTTTT.

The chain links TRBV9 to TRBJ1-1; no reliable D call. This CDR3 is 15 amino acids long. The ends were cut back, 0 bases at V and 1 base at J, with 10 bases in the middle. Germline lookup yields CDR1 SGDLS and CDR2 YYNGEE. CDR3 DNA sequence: TGTGCCAGCAGCGTAGGAGGGATGGGGAACACTGAAGCTTTCTTT. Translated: CASSVGGMGNTEAFF.

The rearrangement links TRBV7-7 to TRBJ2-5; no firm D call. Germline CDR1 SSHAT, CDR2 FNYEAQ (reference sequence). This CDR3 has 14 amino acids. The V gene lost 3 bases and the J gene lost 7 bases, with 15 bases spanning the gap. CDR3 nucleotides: TGTGCCAGCAGCTTCGACGGGTCCAGATCGACCCAGTACTTC. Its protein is CASSFDGSRSTQYF. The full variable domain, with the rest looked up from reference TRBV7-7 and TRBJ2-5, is GAGVSQSPRYKVTKRGQDVTLRCDPISSHATLYWYQQALGQGPEFLTYFNYEAQPDKSGLPSDRFSAERPEGSISTLTIQRTEQRDSAMYRCASSFDGSRSTQYFGPGTRLLVL.

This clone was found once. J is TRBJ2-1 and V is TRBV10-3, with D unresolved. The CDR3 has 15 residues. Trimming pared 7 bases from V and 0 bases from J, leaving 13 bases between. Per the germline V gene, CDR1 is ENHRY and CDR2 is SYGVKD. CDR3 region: CAITRSMNSYNEQFF. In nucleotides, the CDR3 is TGTGCCATCACCCGCTCTATGAACTCCTACAATGAGCAGTTCTTC.

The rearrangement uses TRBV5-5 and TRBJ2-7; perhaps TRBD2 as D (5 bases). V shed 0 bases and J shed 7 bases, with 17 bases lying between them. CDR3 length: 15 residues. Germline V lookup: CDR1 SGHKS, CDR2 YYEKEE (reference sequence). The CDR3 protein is CASSLVPPGSREQYF. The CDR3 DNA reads TGTGCCAGCAGCTTGGTTCCGCCGGGGTCTAGAGAGCAGTACTTC.

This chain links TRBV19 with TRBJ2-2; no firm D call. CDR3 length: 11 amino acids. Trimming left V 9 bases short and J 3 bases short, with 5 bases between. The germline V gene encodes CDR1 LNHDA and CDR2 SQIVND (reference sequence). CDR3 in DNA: TGTGCCAGGAGAGACACCGGGGAGCTGTTTTTT. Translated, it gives CARRDTGELFF.

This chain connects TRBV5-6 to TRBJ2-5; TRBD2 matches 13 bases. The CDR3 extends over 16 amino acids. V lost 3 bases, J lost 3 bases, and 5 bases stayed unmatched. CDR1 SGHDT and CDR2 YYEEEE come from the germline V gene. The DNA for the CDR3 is TGTGCCAGCAGCTCACCGGGACTAGCGGGAAAAGAGACCCAGTACTTC. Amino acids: CASSSPGLAGKETQYF.

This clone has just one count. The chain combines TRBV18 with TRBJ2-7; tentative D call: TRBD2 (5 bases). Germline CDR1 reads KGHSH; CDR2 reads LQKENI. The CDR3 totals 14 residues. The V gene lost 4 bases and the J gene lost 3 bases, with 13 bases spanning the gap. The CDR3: CASSQDIEGYEQYF. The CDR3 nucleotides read TGTGCCAGCTCACAAGACATTGAGGGCTACGAGCAGTACTTC.

For the CDR3, the DNA is TGTGCCAGCTCCCGCGAGGGAACTATCCAAGAGACCCAGTACTTC. Residues: CASSREGTIQETQYF. This rearrangement joins TRBV7-2 to TRBJ2-5; tentatively, D is TRBD2 (5 bases). The germline V and J ends were trimmed by 8 bases and 1 base, with 17 bases remaining between them. CDR3 length: 15 residues. Germline V gene lookup returns CDR1 SGHTA and CDR2 FQGNSA. The complete variable domain, with remaining parts taken from reference TRBV7-2 and TRBJ2-5, reads GAGVSQSPSNKVTEKGKDVELRCDPISGHTALYWYRQSLGQGLEFLIYFQGNSAPDKSGLPSDRFSAERTGGSVSTLTIQRTQQEDSAVYLCASSREGTIQETQYFGPGTRLLVL.

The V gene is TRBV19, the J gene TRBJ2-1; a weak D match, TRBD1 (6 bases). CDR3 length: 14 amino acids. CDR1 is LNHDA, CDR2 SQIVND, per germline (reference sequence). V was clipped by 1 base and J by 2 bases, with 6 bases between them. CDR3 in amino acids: CASSIGGPYNEQFF. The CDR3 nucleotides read TGTGCCAGTAGTATAGGGGGGCCCTACAATGAGCAGTTCTTC.

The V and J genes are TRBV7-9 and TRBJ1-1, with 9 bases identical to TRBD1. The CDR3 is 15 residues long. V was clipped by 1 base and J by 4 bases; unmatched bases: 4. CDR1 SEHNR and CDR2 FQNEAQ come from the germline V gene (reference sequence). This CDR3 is CASSLEGQGGTEAFF. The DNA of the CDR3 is TGTGCCAGCAGCTTAGAGGGACAGGGTGGCACTGAAGCTTTCTTT.